This T cell receptor beta chain was obtained from a study of regulatory T cells in long-lasting Graves disease. Regarding the study as a whole: Persistent patients had a count of shared public clonotypes (2,741) that exceeded that of new patients (around 960). Graves' patients with persistent disease showed TCR diversity lower than patients newly diagnosed.

Worth noting for this clonotype: Its antigen remains unknown.

Sequencing libraries for TCR beta were prepared with iRepertoire HTBI primers and Arm-PCR of CDR3 regions. A single record per CDR3 protein comes from TCRdb applying MiXCR to the multiplex PCR reads. The sample contains roughly 440,000 distinct CDR3 sequences, roughly 15% of which appear only once. Time point: newly diagnosed GD, antithyroid drugs for less than 3 months. From PBMCs, RNA was extracted and then used to make the TCR library. Graves' disease diagnosis was established per American Thyroid Association guidelines. The germline V gene has CDR1 DFQATT and CDR2 SNEGSKA (reference sequence). The CDR3 loop spans 14 amino acids. J gave up 5 bases and V 2 bases, and 5 bases lay outside the gene matches. This same sample was also part of a study on T cells in Graves' hyperthyroidism and ophthalmopathy. From that second work: Researchers ran a first-round RT-PCR on the TCR CDR3 using the HTBI primer set.

The chain joins TRBV20-1 to TRBJ2-1; 8 bases fit TRBD2. This receptor was identified in a woman between 18 and 30 years old with Graves disease. The sample in question was peripheral blood mononuclear cells (PBMCs), obtained at new diagnosis, from a patient treated with antithyroid drugs. CDR3 in DNA: TGCAGTGCTAGACGTAGCGGGACCCACAATGAGCAGTTCTTC. Encoded protein: CSARRSGTHNEQFF.